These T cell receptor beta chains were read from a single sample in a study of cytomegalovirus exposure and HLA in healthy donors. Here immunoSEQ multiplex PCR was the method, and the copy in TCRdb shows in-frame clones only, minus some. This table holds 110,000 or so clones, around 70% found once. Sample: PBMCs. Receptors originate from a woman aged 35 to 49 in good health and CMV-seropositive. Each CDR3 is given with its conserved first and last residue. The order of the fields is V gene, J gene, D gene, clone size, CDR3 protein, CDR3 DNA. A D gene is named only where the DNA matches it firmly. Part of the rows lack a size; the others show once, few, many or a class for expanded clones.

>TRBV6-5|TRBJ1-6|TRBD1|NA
CASSPGTGLGSPLHF
TGTGCCAGCAGCCCCGGGACAGGCCTAGGGTCACCCCTCCACTTT
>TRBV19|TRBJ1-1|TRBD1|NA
CASSVGQALTEAFF
TGTGCCAGTAGTGTCGGACAGGCTCTCACTGAAGCTTTCTTT
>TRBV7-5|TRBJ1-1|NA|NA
CARSLVRLTGNPSNTEAFF
TGTGCCAGAAGCTTAGTTCGGTTGACAGGGAATCCTTCGAACACTGAAGCTTTCTTT
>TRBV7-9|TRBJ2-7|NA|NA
CASSPTGIFYEQYF
TGTGCCAGCAGCCCAACCGGGATCTTCTACGAGCAGTACTTC
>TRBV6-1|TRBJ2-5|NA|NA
CASTPLETQYF
TGTGCCAGCACCCCTTTGGAGACCCAGTACTTC
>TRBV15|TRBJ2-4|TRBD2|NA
CATSIERTSGTLLAKNIQYF
TGTGCCACCAGCATTGAGAGGACTAGCGGGACTCTATTAGCCAAAAACATTCAGTACTTC
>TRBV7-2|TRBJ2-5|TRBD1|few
CASSLRGQPQETQYF
TGTGCCAGCAGCTTAAGGGGACAGCCCCAAGAGACCCAGTACTTC
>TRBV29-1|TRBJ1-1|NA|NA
CSVLLVAGKNTEAFF
TGCAGCGTCCTCCTGGTAGCAGGGAAGAACACTGAAGCTTTCTTT
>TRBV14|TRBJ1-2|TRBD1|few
CASSQEGGSGLFNYGYTF
TGTGCCAGCAGCCAAGAAGGGGGCTCCGGACTATTTAACTATGGCTACACCTTC
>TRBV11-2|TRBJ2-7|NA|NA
CASSAGSGGVSSYEQYF
TGTGCCAGCAGCGCCGGGTCCGGGGGTGTTAGCTCCTACGAGCAGTACTTC
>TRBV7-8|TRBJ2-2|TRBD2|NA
CASSFLAGGGGTGELFF
TGTGCCAGCAGCTTCCTAGCGGGAGGGGGCGGCACCGGGGAGCTGTTTTTT
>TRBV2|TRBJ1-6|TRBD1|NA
CASRAGTGNSPLHF
TGTGCCAGCAGAGCCGGGACAGGGAATTCACCCCTCCACTTT
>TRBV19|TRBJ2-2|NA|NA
CASTAPGANTGELFF
TGTGCCAGTACCGCCCCGGGGGCGAACACCGGGGAGCTGTTTTTT
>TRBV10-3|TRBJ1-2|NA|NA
CAISEGEGAGGYTF
TGTGCCATCAGTGAAGGTGAAGGGGCCGGAGGCTACACCTTC
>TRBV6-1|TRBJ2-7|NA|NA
CASSLTGNEQYF
TGTGCCAGCAGCTTGACCGGGAACGAGCAGTACTTC
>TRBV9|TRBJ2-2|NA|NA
CASSIGGGGTGELFF
TGTGCCAGCAGCATAGGGGGAGGGGGCACCGGGGAGCTGTTTTTT
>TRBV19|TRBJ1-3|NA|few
CASSPGLSSGNTIYF
TGTGCCAGTAGTCCTGGGCTGAGCTCTGGAAACACCATATATTTT
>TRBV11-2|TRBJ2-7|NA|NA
CASSFGEGLAGPTYEQYF
NA
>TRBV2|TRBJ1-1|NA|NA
CASSELPGMNTEAFF
TGTGCCAGCAGTGAATTGCCAGGGATGAACACTGAAGCTTTCTTT
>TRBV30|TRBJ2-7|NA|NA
CAWREGALYEQYF
TGTGCCTGGAGGGAGGGGGCGCTCTACGAGCAGTACTTC
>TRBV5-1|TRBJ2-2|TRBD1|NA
CASSLARGQGSTGELFF
TGCGCCAGCAGCTTGGCCAGGGGACAGGGTAGCACCGGGGAGCTGTTTTTT
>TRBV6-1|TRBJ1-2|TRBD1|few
CASSAGTGVGYTF
TGTGCCAGCAGTGCAGGGACAGGGGTGGGCTACACCTTC
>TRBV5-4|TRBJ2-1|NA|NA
CASSAQQYNEQFF
TGTGCCAGCAGCGCCCAACAATACAATGAGCAGTTCTTC
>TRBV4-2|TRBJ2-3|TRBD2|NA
CASSQGLLAGVTDTQYF
TGTGCCAGCAGCCAAGGACTTCTAGCGGGGGTCACAGATACGCAGTATTTT
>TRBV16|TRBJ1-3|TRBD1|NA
CASSRQGYTGNTIYF
TGTGCCAGCAGCCGACAGGGCTACACCGGAAACACCATATATTTT
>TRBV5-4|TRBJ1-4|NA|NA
CASSSFPGSNEKLFF
TGTGCCAGCAGCTCCTTTCCGGGGTCCAATGAAAAACTGTTTTTT
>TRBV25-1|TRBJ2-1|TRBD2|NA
CASSGTGGGGHEQFF
TGTGCCAGCAGTGGGACCGGGGGGGGCGGACATGAGCAGTTCTTC
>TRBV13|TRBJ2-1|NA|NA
CASRLRGNEQFF
TGTGCCAGCAGACTCAGGGGTAATGAGCAGTTCTTC
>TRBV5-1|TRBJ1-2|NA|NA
CASSLDQGYGYTF
TGCGCCAGCAGCTTGGATCAGGGGTACGGCTACACCTTC
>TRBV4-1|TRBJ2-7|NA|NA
CASSQGGGRTIYEQYF
TGCGCCAGCAGCCAAGGTGGGGGCAGGACCATCTACGAGCAGTACTTC
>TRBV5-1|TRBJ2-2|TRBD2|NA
CASSLIAGGNTGELFF
TGCGCCAGCAGCTTGATAGCGGGGGGGAACACCGGGGAGCTGTTTTTT
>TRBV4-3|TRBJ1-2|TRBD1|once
CASSHGRTGSGYTF
TGCGCCAGCAGCCACGGGAGGACAGGGAGCGGCTACACCTTC
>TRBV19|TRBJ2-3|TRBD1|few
CASSARTGASTDTQYF
TGTGCCAGTAGTGCCCGGACAGGAGCTAGCACAGATACGCAGTATTTT
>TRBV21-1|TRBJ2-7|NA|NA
CASSKAFNRVKGYEQYF
TGTGCCAGCAGCAAAGCCTTCAACAGGGTAAAGGGGTACGAGCAGTACTTC
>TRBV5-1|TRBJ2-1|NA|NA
CASSYGGGPYNEQFF
TGCGCCAGCAGCTATGGCGGGGGCCCCTACAATGAGCAGTTCTTC
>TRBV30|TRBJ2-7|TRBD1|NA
CAWRVLGQKNEQYF
TGTGCCTGGAGAGTGCTGGGACAGAAGAACGAGCAGTACTTC
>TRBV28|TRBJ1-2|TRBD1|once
CASSSPDRLNYGYTF
TGTGCCAGCAGTTCTCCGGACAGGTTGAACTATGGCTACACCTTC
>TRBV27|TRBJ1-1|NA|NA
CASRPHPGDTEAFF
TGTGCCAGCAGGCCACACCCAGGGGACACTGAAGCTTTCTTT
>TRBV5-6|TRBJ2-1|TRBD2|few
CASSFVGGGNEQFF
TGTGCCAGCAGCTTCGTCGGGGGGGGTAATGAGCAGTTCTTC
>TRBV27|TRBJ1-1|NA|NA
CASSLNWGRLNTEAFF
TGTGCCAGCAGTTTAAACTGGGGGCGATTGAACACTGAAGCTTTCTTT
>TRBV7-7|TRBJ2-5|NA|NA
CASSFGTKETQYF
TGTGCTAGCAGCTTCGGGACAAAAGAGACCCAGTACTTC